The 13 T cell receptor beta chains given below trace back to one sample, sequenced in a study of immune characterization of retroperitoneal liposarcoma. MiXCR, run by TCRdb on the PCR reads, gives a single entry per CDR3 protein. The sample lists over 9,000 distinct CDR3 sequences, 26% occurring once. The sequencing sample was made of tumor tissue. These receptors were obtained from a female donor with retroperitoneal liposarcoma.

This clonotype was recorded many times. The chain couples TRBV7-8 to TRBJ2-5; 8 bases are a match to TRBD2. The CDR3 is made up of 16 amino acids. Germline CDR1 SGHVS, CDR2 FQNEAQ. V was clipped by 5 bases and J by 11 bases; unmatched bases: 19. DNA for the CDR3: TGTGCCAGCAGCGTCGCTAGCGGGTTGGCCTACAATGAGCAGTACTTC. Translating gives CASSVASGLAYNEQYF.

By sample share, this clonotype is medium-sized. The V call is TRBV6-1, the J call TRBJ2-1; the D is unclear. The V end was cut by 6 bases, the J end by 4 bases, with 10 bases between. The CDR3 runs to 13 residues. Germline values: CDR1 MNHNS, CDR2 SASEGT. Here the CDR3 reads CASRVHGYNEQFF. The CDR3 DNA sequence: TGTGCCAGCAGAGTACATGGATACAATGAGCAGTTCTTC.

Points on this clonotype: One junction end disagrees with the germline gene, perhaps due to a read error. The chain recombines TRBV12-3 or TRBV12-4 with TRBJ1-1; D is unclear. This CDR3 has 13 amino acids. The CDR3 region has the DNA TGTGCCAGCAGTTTATCGGGGAACGCTGAAGCTTTCTTT. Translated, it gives CASSLSGNAEAFF.

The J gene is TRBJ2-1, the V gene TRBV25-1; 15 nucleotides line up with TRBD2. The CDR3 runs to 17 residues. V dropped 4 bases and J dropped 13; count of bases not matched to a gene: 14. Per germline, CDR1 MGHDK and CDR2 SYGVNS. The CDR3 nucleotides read TGTGCCAGCAGTGCTGGGACTAGCGGGAGGACCCAAGAGACCCAGTTCTTC. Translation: CASSAGTSGRTQETQFF.

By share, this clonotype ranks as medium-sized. The CDR3 sequence: CASSETGTGTGADTQYF. Written as DNA, the CDR3 is TGTGCCAGCAGTGAAACGGGGACAGGGACGGGCGCAGATACGCAGTATTTT. V and J are TRBV6-1 and TRBJ2-3, with 9 bases matching TRBD1. This CDR3 has 17 amino acids. With 2 bases clipped from V and 4 bases from J, the junction kept 10 bases outside the gene matches. Per the germline V gene, CDR1 is MNHNS and CDR2 is SASEGT.

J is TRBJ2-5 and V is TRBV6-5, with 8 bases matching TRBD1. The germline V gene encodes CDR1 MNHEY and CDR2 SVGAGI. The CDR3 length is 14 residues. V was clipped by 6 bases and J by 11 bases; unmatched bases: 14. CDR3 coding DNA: TGTGCCAGCAGACCAGGGACAGGTCGGGATGAGCAGTACTTC. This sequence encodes CASRPGTGRDEQYF.

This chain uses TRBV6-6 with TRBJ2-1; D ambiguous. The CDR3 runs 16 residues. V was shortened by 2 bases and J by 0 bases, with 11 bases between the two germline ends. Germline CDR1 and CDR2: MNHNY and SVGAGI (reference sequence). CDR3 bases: TGTGCCAGCAGTTACCATCCCCGCGGCTCCTACAATGAGCAGTTCTTC. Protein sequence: CASSYHPRGSYNEQFF.

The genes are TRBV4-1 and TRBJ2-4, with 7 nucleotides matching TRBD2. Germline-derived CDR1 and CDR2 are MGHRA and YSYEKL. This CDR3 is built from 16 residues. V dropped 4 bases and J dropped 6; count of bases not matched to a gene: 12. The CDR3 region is CASSRSIGEGLNIQYF. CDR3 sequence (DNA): TGCGCCAGCAGCCGCAGTATCGGGGAGGGGCTAAACATTCAGTACTTC.

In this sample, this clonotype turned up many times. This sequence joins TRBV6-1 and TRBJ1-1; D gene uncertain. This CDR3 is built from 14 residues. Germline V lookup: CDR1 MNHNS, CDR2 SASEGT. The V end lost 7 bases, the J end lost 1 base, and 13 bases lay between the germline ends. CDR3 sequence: CASIGRLSNTEAFF. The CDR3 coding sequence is TGTGCCAGCATTGGAAGGCTTTCGAACACTGAAGCTTTCTTT.

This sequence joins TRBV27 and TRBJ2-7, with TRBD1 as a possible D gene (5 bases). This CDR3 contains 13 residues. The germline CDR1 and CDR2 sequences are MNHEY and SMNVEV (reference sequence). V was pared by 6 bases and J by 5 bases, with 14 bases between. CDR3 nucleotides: TGTGCCAGCAGCAATCTCAGGGTAAACGAGCAGTACTTC. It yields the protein CASSNLRVNEQYF.

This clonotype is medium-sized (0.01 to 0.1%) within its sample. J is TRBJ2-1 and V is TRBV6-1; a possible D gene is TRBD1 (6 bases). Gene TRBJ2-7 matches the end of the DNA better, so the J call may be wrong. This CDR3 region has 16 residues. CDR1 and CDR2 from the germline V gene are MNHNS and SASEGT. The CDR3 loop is CASSLPAGTGWYEQYF. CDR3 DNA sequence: TGTGCCAGCAGTTTGCCCGCCGGTACAGGGTGGTACGAGCAGTACTTC.

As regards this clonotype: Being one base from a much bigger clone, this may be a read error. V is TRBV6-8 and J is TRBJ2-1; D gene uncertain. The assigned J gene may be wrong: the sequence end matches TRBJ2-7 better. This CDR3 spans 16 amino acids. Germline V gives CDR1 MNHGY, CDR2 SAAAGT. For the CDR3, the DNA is TGTGCCAGCAGTTACCTCAGCATAAGCTCCTACAGTGAGCAGTACTTC. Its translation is CASSYLSISSYSEQYF.

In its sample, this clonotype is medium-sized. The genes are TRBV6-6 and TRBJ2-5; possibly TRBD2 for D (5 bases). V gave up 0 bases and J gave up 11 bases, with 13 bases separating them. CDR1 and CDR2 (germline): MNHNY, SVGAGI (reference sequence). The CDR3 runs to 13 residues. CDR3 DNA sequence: TGTGCCAGCAGTTACTCCCTAGCAGGAAGGCAGTACTTC. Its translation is CASSYSLAGRQYF.